What follows describes a single TCR beta chain. Its specificity is not known. This specimen comes from a study of Ad26.COV2.S vaccination and SARS-CoV-2 variants. Study-level findings and limits: Placebo recipients trailed vaccine recipients in spike-specific TCR breadth.

Sequenced by immunoSEQ multiplex PCR; TCRdb stores in-frame clones only, minus some. The table has 380,000 or so clones, about 85% seen once. Trimming removed 2 bases at V and 3 bases at J, with 11 bases between. Germline V CDR1 and CDR2: LGHNA, YNFKEQ. The CDR3 sequence is 15 residues long. Documented treatment: roughly 19 received Ad26.COV2.S at low or high dose, single or two shots; 5 received placebo; per-sample allocation not given. Following the first vaccine or placebo injection, samples were taken on day 63. The receptor was isolated from a person between 18 and 60 years old who received the Ad26.COV2.S COVID-19 vaccine or a placebo. The material sequenced was peripheral blood, taken in a trial of Ad26.COV2.S vaccine versus placebo. The rearrangement links TRBV4-2 to TRBJ1-5, with a tentative D call TRBD1 (5 bases). The CDR3 spells CASSQLGVPNQPQHF. The CDR3 nucleotides are TGTGCCAGCAGCCAACTAGGGGTACCCAATCAGCCCCAGCATTTT.